This T cell receptor beta chain is drawn from a study of beta chain features in type 1 diabetes. Across the study: The patients were much like the healthy donors in age, gender and cell yields. The study's findings and limits: People with Type 1 diabetes carried modestly yet significantly shorter TCRB CDR3s in all four CD4+ subsets.

The CDR3 totals 13 residues. Germline V gene sequence: CDR1 ENHRY, CDR2 SYGVKD. V was trimmed by 2 bases and J by 6 bases, leaving 9 bases between them. Reverse transcription of all isolated RNA meant that expressed TCRB transcripts were sequenced. The table came from immunoSEQ multiplex PCR; TCRdb's copy has only in-frame clones and leaves some out. The profile covers 200,000 to 250,000 clones, with more than 9% appearing a single time and 0.03% to 0.035% taken by the ten largest. A single heparinised blood sample, averaging roughly 110 mL, was obtained per donor. About this clone: Its antigen is not identified.

The gene calls are TRBV10-3 and TRBJ2-3; D remains unclear. What was sequenced was naive CD4+ T cells from blood. The sequence came from a woman under 30 in good health. The CDR3: CAISEVAGDTQYF. In DNA, the CDR3 is TGTGCCATCAGTGAGGTGGCCGGGGATACGCAGTATTTT.